These 2 T cell receptor beta chains came from one sample sequenced in a study of cytomegalovirus exposure and HLA in healthy donors. With 60 Vbeta and 13 Jbeta primers, the PCR was carried out. Profiling relied on immunoSEQ multiplex PCR, and the TCRdb table lists in-frame clones only, not all of them. Of approximately 170,000 clones detected, roughly 80% appear once; the ten largest clones hold around 0.8%. Specimen: PBMCs. Source of these receptors: a woman between 18 and 30 years old in good health and CMV-seronegative.

The CDR3 coding sequence is TGCAGCGCCAGGACTAGCGGGAACACCGGGGAGCTGTTTTTT. Residues: CSARTSGNTGELFF. The rearrangement links TRBV29-1 to TRBJ2-2, with 10 bases fitting TRBD2. The CDR3 runs 14 residues. V dropped 7 bases and J dropped 1; count of bases not matched to a gene: 3. Germline-derived CDR1 and CDR2 are SQVTM and ANQGSEA.

V and J are TRBV5-6 and TRBJ1-2; a weak D match, TRBD1 (5 bases). This CDR3 comprises 14 residues. Looked up from germline, CDR1 is SGHDT and CDR2 is YYEEEE. V was pared by 4 bases and J by 6 bases, with 16 bases between. The CDR3 DNA is TGTGCCAGCAGCCCGGGGGAGGGGTTTAATGGCTACACCTTC. Translating it yields CASSPGEGFNGYTF.